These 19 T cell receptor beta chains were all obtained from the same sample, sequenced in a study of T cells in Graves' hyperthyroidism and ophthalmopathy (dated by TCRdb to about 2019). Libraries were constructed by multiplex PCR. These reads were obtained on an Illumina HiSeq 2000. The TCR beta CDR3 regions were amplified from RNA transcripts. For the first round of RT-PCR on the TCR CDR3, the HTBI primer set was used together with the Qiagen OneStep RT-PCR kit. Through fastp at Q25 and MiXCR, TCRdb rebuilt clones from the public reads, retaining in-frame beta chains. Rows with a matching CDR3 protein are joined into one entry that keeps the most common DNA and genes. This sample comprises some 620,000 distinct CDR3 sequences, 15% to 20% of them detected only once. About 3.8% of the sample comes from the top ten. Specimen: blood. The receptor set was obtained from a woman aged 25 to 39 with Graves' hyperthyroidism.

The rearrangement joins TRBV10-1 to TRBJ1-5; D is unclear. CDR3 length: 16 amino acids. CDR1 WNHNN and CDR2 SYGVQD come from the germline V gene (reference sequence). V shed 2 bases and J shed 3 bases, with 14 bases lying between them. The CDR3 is CASSEANTEPNQPQHF. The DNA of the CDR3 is TGCGCCAGCAGTGAGGCGAACACGGAACCCAATCAGCCCCAGCATTTT.

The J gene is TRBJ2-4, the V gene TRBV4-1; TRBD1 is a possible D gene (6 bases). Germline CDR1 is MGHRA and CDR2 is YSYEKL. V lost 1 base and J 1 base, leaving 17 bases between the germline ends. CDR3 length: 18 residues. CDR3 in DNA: TGCGCCAGCAGCCAAGGAAGCGCCGCAGGGGTGGCCAAAAACATTCAGTACTTC. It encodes CASSQGSAAGVAKNIQYF.

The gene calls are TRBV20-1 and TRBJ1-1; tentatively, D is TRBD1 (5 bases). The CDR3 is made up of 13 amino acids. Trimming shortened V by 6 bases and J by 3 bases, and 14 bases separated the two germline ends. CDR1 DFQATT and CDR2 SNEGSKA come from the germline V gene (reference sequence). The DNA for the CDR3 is TGCAGTGCCGGCCTGAGGGGTGACACTGAAGCTTTCTTT. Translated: CSAGLRGDTEAFF.

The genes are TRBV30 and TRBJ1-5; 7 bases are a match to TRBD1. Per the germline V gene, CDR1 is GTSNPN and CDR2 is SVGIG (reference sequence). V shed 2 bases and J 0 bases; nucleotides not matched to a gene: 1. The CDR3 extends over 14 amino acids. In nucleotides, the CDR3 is TGTGCCTGGAGTCAGGGGGGTAGCAATCAGCCCCAGCATTTT. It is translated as CAWSQGGSNQPQHF.

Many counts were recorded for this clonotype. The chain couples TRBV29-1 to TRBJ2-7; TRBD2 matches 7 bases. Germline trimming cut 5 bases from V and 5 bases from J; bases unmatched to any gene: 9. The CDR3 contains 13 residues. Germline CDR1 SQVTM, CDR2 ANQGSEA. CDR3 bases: TGCAGCGTTTCGGGGGGAAGTGGAGACGAGCAGTACTTC. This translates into CSVSGGSGDEQYF.

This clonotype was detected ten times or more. Here the CDR3 reads CAISEGGEQPQHF. The CDR3 DNA sequence: TGTGCCATCAGTGAAGGGGGCGAACAGCCCCAGCATTTT. The rearrangement links TRBV10-3 to TRBJ1-5; TRBD1 agrees at 7 bases. V shed 3 bases, J shed 7 bases, and the junction held 3 bases outside the gene matches. The CDR3 has 13 amino acids. Germline lookup yields CDR1 ENHRY and CDR2 SYGVKD.

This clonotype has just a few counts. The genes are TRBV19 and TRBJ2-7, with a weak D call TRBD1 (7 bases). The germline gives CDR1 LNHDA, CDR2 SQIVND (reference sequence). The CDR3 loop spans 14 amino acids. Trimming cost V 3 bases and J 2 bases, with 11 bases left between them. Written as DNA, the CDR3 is TGTGCCAGTAGTATCAGGGGGAGGACCTACGAGCAGTACTTC. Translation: CASSIRGRTYEQYF.

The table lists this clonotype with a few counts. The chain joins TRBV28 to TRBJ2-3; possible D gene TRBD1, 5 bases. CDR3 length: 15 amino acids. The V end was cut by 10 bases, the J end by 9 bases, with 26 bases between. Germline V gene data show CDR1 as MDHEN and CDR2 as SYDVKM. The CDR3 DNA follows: TGTGCCATCACGTCTCAGTCTAGGGGAAGGGAAACGCAGTATTTT. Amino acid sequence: CAITSQSRGRETQYF.

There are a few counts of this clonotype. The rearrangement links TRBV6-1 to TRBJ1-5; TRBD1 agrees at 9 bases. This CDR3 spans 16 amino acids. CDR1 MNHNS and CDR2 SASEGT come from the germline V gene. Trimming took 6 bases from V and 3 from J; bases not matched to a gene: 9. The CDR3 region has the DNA TGTGCCAGCAGCCGAACGGACAGGGGTTCCAATCAGCCCCAGCATTTT. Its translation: CASSRTDRGSNQPQHF.

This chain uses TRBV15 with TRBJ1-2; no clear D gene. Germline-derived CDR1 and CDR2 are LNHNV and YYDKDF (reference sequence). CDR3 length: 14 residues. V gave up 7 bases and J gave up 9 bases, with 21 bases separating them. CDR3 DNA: TGTGCCACCACCTTTTATAATATTACATCCCGCTACACCTTC. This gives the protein CATTFYNITSRYTF. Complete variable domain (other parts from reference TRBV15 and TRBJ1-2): DAMVIQNPRYQVTQFGKPVTLSCSQTLNHNVMYWYQQKSSQAPKLLFHYYDKDFNNEADTPDNFQSRRPNTSFCFLDIRSPGLGDTAMYLCATTFYNITSRYTFGSGTRLTVV.

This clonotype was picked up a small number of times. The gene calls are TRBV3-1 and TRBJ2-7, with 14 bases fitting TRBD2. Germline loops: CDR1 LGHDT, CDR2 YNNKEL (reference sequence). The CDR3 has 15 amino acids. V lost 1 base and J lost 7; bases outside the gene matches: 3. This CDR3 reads CASSQARTSGGEQYF. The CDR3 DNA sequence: TGTGCCAGCAGCCAAGCGCGGACTAGCGGGGGGGAGCAGTACTTC.

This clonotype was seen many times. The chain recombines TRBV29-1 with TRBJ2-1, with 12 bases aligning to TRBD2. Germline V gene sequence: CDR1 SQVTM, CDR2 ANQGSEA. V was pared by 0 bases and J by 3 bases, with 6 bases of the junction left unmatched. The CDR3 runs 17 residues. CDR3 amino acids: CSVEETSGSGYYNEQFF. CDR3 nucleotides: TGCAGCGTTGAAGAGACTAGCGGGAGTGGCTACTACAATGAGCAGTTCTTC.

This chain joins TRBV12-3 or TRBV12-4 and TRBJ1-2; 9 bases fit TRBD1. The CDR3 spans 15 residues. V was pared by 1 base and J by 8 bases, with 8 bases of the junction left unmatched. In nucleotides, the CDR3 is TGTGCCAGCAGTTTAGGTACAGGGGGCGCTGAGGGCTACACCTTC. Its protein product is CASSLGTGGAEGYTF.

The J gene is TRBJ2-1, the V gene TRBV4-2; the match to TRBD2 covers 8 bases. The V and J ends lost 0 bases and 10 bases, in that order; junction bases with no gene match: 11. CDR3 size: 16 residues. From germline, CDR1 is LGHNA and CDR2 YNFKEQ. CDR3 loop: CASSQDKGAGGLEQFF. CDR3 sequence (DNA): TGTGCCAGCAGCCAAGATAAAGGCGCGGGAGGCCTGGAGCAGTTCTTC.

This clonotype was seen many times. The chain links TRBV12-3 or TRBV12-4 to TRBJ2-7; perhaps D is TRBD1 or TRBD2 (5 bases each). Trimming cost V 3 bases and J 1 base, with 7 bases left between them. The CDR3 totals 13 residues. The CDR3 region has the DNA TGTGCCAGCAGTTTCAGGGAGTCCTACGAGCAGTACTTC. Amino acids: CASSFRESYEQYF.

The CDR3 is CASSITVDGRGGYTF. CDR3 sequence (DNA): TGTGCCAGTAGTATTACAGTCGACGGAAGGGGTGGCTACACCTTC. The rearrangement uses TRBV19 and TRBJ1-2; D is perhaps TRBD1 (5 bases). V lost 3 bases to trimming and J lost 7 bases, with 18 bases between them. The length of the CDR3 is 15 residues. The germline gives CDR1 LNHDA, CDR2 SQIVND (reference sequence).

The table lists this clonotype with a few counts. Here the CDR3 reads CASSRSTGWAGELFF. The DNA for the CDR3 is TGTGCCAGCAGTAGATCGACAGGTTGGGCCGGGGAGCTGTTTTTT. This rearrangement joins TRBV14 to TRBJ2-2; a possible D gene is TRBD1 (6 bases). V lost 6 bases, J lost 6 bases, and 17 bases lay in between. Germline V gene data show CDR1 as SGHDN and CDR2 as FVKESK. The CDR3 contains 15 residues. Combining the CDR3 with reference TRBV14 and TRBJ2-2 gives the whole variable domain EAGVTQFPSHSVIEKGQTVTLRCDPISGHDNLYWYRRVMGKEIKFLLHFVKESKQDESGMPNNRFLAERTGGTYSTLKVQPAELEDSGVYFCASSRSTGWAGELFFGEGSRLTVL.

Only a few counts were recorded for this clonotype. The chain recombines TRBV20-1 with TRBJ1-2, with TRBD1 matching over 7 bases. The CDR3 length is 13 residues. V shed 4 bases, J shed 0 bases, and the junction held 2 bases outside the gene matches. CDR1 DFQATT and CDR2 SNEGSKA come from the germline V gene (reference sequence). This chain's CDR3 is CSAKDRSNYGYTF. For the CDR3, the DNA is TGCAGTGCTAAGGACAGGTCTAACTATGGCTACACCTTC.

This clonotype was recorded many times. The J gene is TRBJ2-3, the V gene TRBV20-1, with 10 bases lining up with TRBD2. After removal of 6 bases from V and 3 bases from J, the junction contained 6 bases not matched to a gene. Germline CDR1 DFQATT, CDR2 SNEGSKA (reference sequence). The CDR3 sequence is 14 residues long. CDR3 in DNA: TGCAGTGCCTGGAGCGGGAGGGTAACAGATACGCAGTATTTT. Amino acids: CSAWSGRVTDTQYF.